This entry lists 20 T cell receptor beta chains sequenced from one sample in a study of cytomegalovirus exposure and HLA in healthy donors. The primer mix had 60 Vbeta and 13 Jbeta primers. Produced via immunoSEQ multiplex PCR; TCRdb's table is partial and in-frame only. Among about 98,000 clones listed, under 85% were seen once. The sequencing sample was made of PBMCs. The receptor set was obtained from a man aged 18 to 30 in good health and CMV-seropositive.

The gene calls are TRBV5-1 and TRBJ1-2; 7 bases match TRBD1. The V gene end was trimmed by 4 bases and the J gene end by 0 bases; junction bases not matched to a gene: 6. The V gene's germline CDR1 is SGHRS and CDR2 YFSETQ. This CDR3 comprises 15 residues. The CDR3 sequence: CASSLRQGTNYGYTF. DNA of the CDR3: TGCGCCAGCAGCCTAAGACAGGGAACTAACTATGGCTACACCTTC.

J is TRBJ2-3 and V is TRBV5-1; 13 bases fit TRBD2. The V and J ends lost 3 bases and 5 bases, in that order; junction bases with no gene match: 6. Germline CDR1 SGHRS, CDR2 YFSETQ. This CDR3 is built from 16 residues. CDR3: CASSSLAGGPRDTQYF. In DNA, the CDR3 is TGCGCCAGCAGCTCACTAGCGGGGGGGCCGAGAGATACGCAGTATTTT.

This clone was seen a few times. Other DNA sequences within the sample encode an identical CDR3. V and J are TRBV6-1 and TRBJ1-4; the D gene is possibly TRBD1 (5 bases). This CDR3 spans 13 amino acids. CDR1 and CDR2 from the germline V gene are MNHNS and SASEGT. With 6 bases removed from V and 8 bases from J, the gap between germline ends came to 13 bases. This chain's CDR3 is CASSAGGYEKLFF. Here the CDR3 DNA reads TGTGCCAGCAGCGCGGGGGGGTACGAAAAACTGTTTTTT.

V is TRBV28 and J is TRBJ1-6; TRBD1 aligns across 7 bases. CDR1 and CDR2 (germline): MDHEN, SYDVKM. V lost 3 bases, J lost 13 bases, and 18 bases stayed unmatched. The CDR3 loop spans 17 amino acids. The CDR3 loop reads CASSFRRQGLRFTPLHF. The CDR3 DNA reads TGTGCCAGCAGTTTCAGGAGACAGGGCTTGAGATTCACCCCCCTCCACTTT.

In this sample, this clone turned up once. The V and J genes are TRBV9 and TRBJ1-2, with 8 bases matching TRBD1. J was trimmed by 5 bases and V by 3 bases; bases with no gene match: 21. The CDR3 sequence is 19 residues long. Germline-derived CDR1 and CDR2 are SGDLS and YYNGEE. The CDR3 is CASSGSYPGAGQGLYGYTF. In nucleotides, the CDR3 is TGTGCCAGCAGCGGTAGCTACCCCGGTGCCGGACAGGGCCTTTATGGCTACACCTTC.

J is TRBJ2-1 and V is TRBV30, with 8 bases fitting TRBD2. V was clipped by 4 bases and J by 4 bases; unmatched bases: 9. CDR3 length equals 15 residues. Looked up from germline, CDR1 is GTSNPN and CDR2 is SVGIG (reference sequence). CDR3 protein: CAWKEATGGYNEQFF. The CDR3 nucleotides read TGTGCCTGGAAGGAGGCGACGGGGGGGTACAATGAGCAGTTCTTC.

The V gene is TRBV6-5, the J gene TRBJ1-2, with D maybe TRBD1 (5 bases). The germline V gene encodes CDR1 MNHEY and CDR2 SVGAGI. V was trimmed by 7 bases and J by 1 base, leaving 16 bases between them. The CDR3 runs 15 residues. The CDR3 protein is CASTPGGGFNYGYTF. The CDR3 nucleotides read TGTGCCAGCACCCCTGGGGGAGGGTTTAACTATGGCTACACCTTC.

The gene calls are TRBV28 and TRBJ1-1; tentatively, D is TRBD1 (5 bases). The germline V and J ends were trimmed by 5 bases and 1 base, with 11 bases remaining between them. CDR3 length: 14 amino acids. Germline V gives CDR1 MDHEN, CDR2 SYDVKM. CDR3 nucleotides: TGTGCCAGCAGTCTACTACAGGCGAACACTGAAGCTTTCTTT. Amino acids: CASSLLQANTEAFF. Combining the CDR3 with reference TRBV28 and TRBJ1-1 gives the whole variable domain DVKVTQSSRYLVKRTGEKVFLECVQDMDHENMFWYRQDPGLGLRLIYFSYDVKMKEKGDIPEGYSVSREKKERFSLILESASTNQTSMYLCASSLLQANTEAFFGQGTRLTVV.

V gene TRBV28 combines with J gene TRBJ1-1; D gene unclear. The germline V gene has CDR1 MDHEN and CDR2 SYDVKM. V was clipped by 4 bases and J by 3 bases, with 15 bases between them. The CDR3 is made up of 15 amino acids. CDR3 in amino acids: CASSSIKVEDTEAFF. The CDR3 DNA reads as TGTGCCAGCAGTTCTATTAAGGTGGAGGACACTGAAGCTTTCTTT.

This clone has a single count. This chain connects TRBV5-1 to TRBJ2-5, with D possibly matching TRBD2 (6 bases). The germline gives CDR1 SGHRS, CDR2 YFSETQ. V dropped 0 bases and J dropped 1 base, with 13 bases sitting between them. CDR3 length: 16 amino acids. The CDR3 DNA sequence: TGCGCCAGCAGCTTGGTCGTCAATAGCGGCCAAGAGACCCAGTACTTC. This translates into CASSLVVNSGQETQYF.

The genes are TRBV5-1 and TRBJ1-1; 7 nucleotides agree with TRBD1. Germline V lookup: CDR1 SGHRS, CDR2 YFSETQ. Trimming removed 2 bases from V and 0 bases from J; junction bases left unmatched: 7. This CDR3 is 16 amino acids long. The CDR3, as DNA: TGCGCCAGCAGCTTCGTCACAGGGGCTTTGAACACTGAAGCTTTCTTT. Translating it yields CASSFVTGALNTEAFF.

The chain joins TRBV5-8 to TRBJ2-5, with D possibly being TRBD1 (6 bases). The CDR3 is 14 residues long. With 0 bases removed from V and 4 bases from J, the gap between germline ends came to 10 bases. CDR1 is SGHTS, CDR2 YDEGEE, per germline. Here the CDR3 DNA reads TGTGCCAGCAGCTTGGGTAGGGGGAGAGAGACCCAGTACTTC. Its translation is CASSLGRGRETQYF.

This chain joins TRBV14 and TRBJ2-3, with D uncertain. V shed 1 base and J shed 10 bases, with 15 bases lying between them. Per germline, CDR1 SGHDN and CDR2 FVKESK. This CDR3 spans 14 amino acids. The CDR3 coding sequence is TGTGCCAGCAGCCAAGTACTTGGAGTATCCTCGCAGTATTTT. The encoded protein is CASSQVLGVSSQYF.

The chain recombines TRBV7-6 with TRBJ2-3; no reliable D call. Trimming left V 7 bases short and J 4 bases short, with 15 bases between. The length of the CDR3 is 14 residues. In germline, CDR1 is SGHVS, CDR2 FNYEAQ. The CDR3 is CASMRLVEADTQYF. The CDR3 bases are TGTGCCAGCATGCGTCTAGTTGAGGCAGATACGCAGTATTTT. Looking up the rest from reference TRBV7-6 and TRBJ2-3 gives the full variable domain: GAGVSQSPRYKVTKRGQDVALRCDPISGHVSLYWYRQALGQGPEFLTYFNYEAQQDKSGLPNDRFSAERPEGSISTLTIQRTEQRDSAMYRCASMRLVEADTQYFGPGTRLTVL.

The V and J genes are TRBV19 and TRBJ2-7; weak D call: TRBD2 (5 bases). The CDR3 length is 13 residues. Deletions cut 3 bases from V and 4 bases from J, with 10 bases between. Germline lookup yields CDR1 LNHDA and CDR2 SQIVND (reference sequence). CDR3 in amino acids: CASSIKAGYEQYF. The CDR3 coding sequence is TGTGCCAGTAGTATTAAGGCGGGTTACGAGCAGTACTTC.

This sequence joins TRBV6-6 and TRBJ2-7; 7 bases map to TRBD1. This CDR3 has 16 residues. The V segment lost 0 bases and the J segment 2 bases; nucleotides outside the gene matches: 7. Germline CDR1 is MNHNY and CDR2 is SVGAGI (reference sequence). The DNA for the CDR3 is TGTGCCAGCAGTTACTCGACAGGGTTCGTGACCTACGAGCAGTACTTC. This encodes CASSYSTGFVTYEQYF.

The gene calls are TRBV19 and TRBJ2-1, with TRBD1 as a possible D gene (8 bases). Deletions cut 0 bases from V and 10 bases from J, with 28 bases between. The germline gives CDR1 LNHDA, CDR2 SQIVND (reference sequence). The CDR3 sequence is 19 residues long. CDR3 protein: CASSIDEIQGAGARREQFF. DNA of the CDR3: TGTGCCAGTAGTATAGACGAAATCCAGGGGGCGGGGGCAAGAAGAGAGCAGTTCTTC.

This clone was seen more than once but under ten times. This chain links TRBV19 with TRBJ2-2; no clear D gene. The CDR3 loop spans 17 amino acids. Trimming shortened V by 3 bases and J by 0 bases, and 14 bases separated the two germline ends. Germline assignment: CDR1 LNHDA and CDR2 SQIVND (reference sequence). The CDR3 is CASSMRMGVPNTGELFF. DNA for the CDR3: TGTGCCAGTAGTATGAGGATGGGTGTTCCGAACACCGGGGAGCTGTTTTTT.

The chain uses TRBV19 and TRBJ2-5, with 14 bases aligning to TRBD2. The length of the CDR3 is 17 residues. Trimming cost V 4 bases and J 5 bases; bases outside gene matches: 9. Germline lookup yields CDR1 LNHDA and CDR2 SQIVND (reference sequence). CDR3 in DNA: TGTGCCAGTAGTAAGGGACTAGCGGGGGTACGTGTGGAGACCCAGTACTTC. Protein: CASSKGLAGVRVETQYF.

V and J are TRBV5-1 and TRBJ2-1; D gene uncertain. V lost 2 bases, J lost 8 bases, and 11 bases lay in between. Germline V gene data show CDR1 as SGHRS and CDR2 as YFSETQ. The CDR3 covers 13 residues. The CDR3 protein is CASSFGSFDEQFF. CDR3 nucleotides: TGCGCCAGCAGCTTTGGTAGTTTTGATGAGCAGTTCTTC.